Shown below are 26 T cell receptor beta chains from a single sample sequenced in a study of T cells in Graves' hyperthyroidism and ophthalmopathy. The TCR beta CDR3 regions underwent amplification using RNA transcripts as the source. First-round RT-PCR of the TCR CDR3 relied on the HTBI primer set. Each CDR3 protein is one row after TCRdb ran MiXCR on the multiplex PCR reads. Of 500,000 to 650,000 distinct CDR3 sequences listed, 15% to 20% were seen once; the top ten hold 17%. Sequencing was done on a sample of blood. The receptor set was obtained from a young woman with Graves' ophthalmopathy.

This clonotype turned up a few times. This sequence joins TRBV29-1 and TRBJ1-1; TRBD1 agrees at 7 bases. The V segment lost 4 bases and the J segment 7 bases; nucleotides outside the gene matches: 3. CDR1 SQVTM and CDR2 ANQGSEA come from the germline V gene. This CDR3 has 11 amino acids. CDR3 bases: TGCAGCGTTGCGACAGGGTTTGAAGCTTTCTTT. Its translation: CSVATGFEAFF.

Ten or more counts support this clonotype. The chain carries TRBV30 and TRBJ1-3; 9 nucleotides agree with TRBD1. This CDR3 has 13 amino acids. Unmatched junction bases numbered 5, after V lost 8 bases and J lost 3 bases. CDR1 is GTSNPN and CDR2 is SVGIG in the germline V gene (reference sequence). CDR3 loop: CAVDRGFGNTIYF. The CDR3 DNA follows: TGTGCCGTGGACAGGGGATTTGGAAACACCATATATTTT.

This sequence joins TRBV6-1 and TRBJ1-5; perhaps TRBD1 as D (6 bases). The CDR3 has 14 residues. Between the trimmed V and J ends, which lost 7 bases and 7 bases, there was a span of 17 bases. Per germline, CDR1 MNHNS and CDR2 SASEGT. CDR3 loop: CASIVQTGRQPQHF. The CDR3 bases are TGTGCCAGCATCGTACAGACAGGTCGACAGCCCCAGCATTTT.

The CDR3: CATSGSGTGGNTEAFF. CDR3 nucleotide sequence: TGTGCCACCAGCGGATCCGGGACAGGGGGGAACACTGAAGCTTTCTTT. V is TRBV15 and J is TRBJ1-1; 11 bases line up with TRBD1. The germline V gene has CDR1 LNHNV and CDR2 YYDKDF (reference sequence). V shed 5 bases and J 1 base; nucleotides not matched to a gene: 6. The CDR3 is 16 amino acids.

For this clonotype: A much larger clone is a single base away; this may be a read error. The chain has TRBV29-1 and TRBJ1-1; D may be TRBD1 (5 bases). The CDR3 consists of 12 residues. Per germline, CDR1 SQVTM and CDR2 ANQGSEA. CDR3 in amino acids: CGVIGTDTEAFF. CDR3 nucleotides: TGCGGCGTTATCGGGACGGACACTGAAGCTTTCTTT.

This clonotype has a count of ten or more. The V and J genes are TRBV2 and TRBJ2-3; D perhaps matches TRBD2 (5 bases). Germline V CDR1 and CDR2: SNHLY, FYNNEI. The V end was cut by 7 bases, the J end by 6 bases, with 17 bases between. This CDR3 spans 14 amino acids. The CDR3 DNA follows: TGTGCCAGCAATCGACGCGGGTCCTCCGATACGCAGTATTTT. Its translation is CASNRRGSSDTQYF.

The table lists this clonotype with a few counts. This sequence joins TRBV27 and TRBJ1-1; possible D gene TRBD1, 6 bases. This CDR3 is built from 13 residues. Germline values: CDR1 MNHEY, CDR2 SMNVEV (reference sequence). Trimming removed 5 bases from V and 5 bases from J, with 12 bases in between. The CDR3, as DNA: TGTGCCAGCAGTATAACAGGGATTACTGAAGCTTTCTTT. Translated: CASSITGITEAFF.

CDR3 coding DNA: TGCAGCGTTTTTACAGGGGCGGATGGAGGCTACACCTTC. It is translated as CSVFTGADGGYTF. The J gene is TRBJ1-2, the V gene TRBV29-1; 7 nucleotides agree with TRBD1. With V trimmed by 5 bases and J by 8 bases, 11 bases remained unmatched. The CDR3 extends over 13 amino acids. Germline lookup yields CDR1 SQVTM and CDR2 ANQGSEA.

Many counts were recorded for this clonotype. The CDR3 is CASSLGQALTEAFF. DNA of the CDR3: TGTGCCAGCAGTTTAGGGCAGGCCCTCACTGAAGCTTTCTTT. V is TRBV12-3 or TRBV12-4 and J is TRBJ1-1; D is unclear. V was shortened by 1 base and J by 4 bases, with 10 bases between the two germline ends. This CDR3 has 14 residues.

This clonotype was observed many times. This chain links TRBV5-1 with TRBJ2-1, with TRBD2 matching 8 bases. Germline CDR1 is SGHRS and CDR2 is YFSETQ. The CDR3 is 14 amino acids. The V gene end was trimmed by 9 bases and the J gene end by 10 bases; junction bases not matched to a gene: 15. CDR3: CATCEGGRSLEQFF. CDR3 sequence (DNA): TGCGCCACTTGTGAAGGCGGGAGGTCGTTAGAGCAGTTCTTC.

This clonotype has a count of ten or more. This chain uses TRBV28 with TRBJ2-7, with TRBD1 identical over 10 bases. J gave up 2 bases and V 6 bases, and 7 bases lay outside the gene matches. This CDR3 is built from 15 residues. The germline CDR1 and CDR2 sequences are MDHEN and SYDVKM. The CDR3 loop reads CASRRWTGGTYEQYF. CDR3 nucleotides: TGTGCCAGCAGGCGCTGGACAGGGGGGACCTACGAGCAGTACTTC.

This clonotype was recorded many times. V usage is TRBV13 and J usage is TRBJ2-7; a weak D match, TRBD2 (7 bases). The germline V gene has CDR1 PRHDT and CDR2 FYEKMQ (reference sequence). V was clipped by 5 bases and J by 4 bases, with 18 bases between them. CDR3 size: 15 residues. As DNA, the CDR3 is TGTGCCAGCAGCCCTCCCAGGGAGGGGGGTTACGAGCAGTACTTC. Protein sequence: CASSPPREGGYEQYF. Complete variable domain (other parts from reference TRBV13 and TRBJ2-7): AAGVIQSPRHLIKEKRETATLKCYPIPRHDTVYWYQQGPGQDPQFLISFYEKMQSDKGSIPDRFSAQQFSDYHSELNMSSLELGDSALYFCASSPPREGGYEQYFGPGTRLTVT.

This clonotype was seen ten or more times. The rearrangement links TRBV28 to TRBJ2-3; no definite D call. The CDR3 has 12 amino acids. Germline CDR1 and CDR2: MDHEN and SYDVKM. The germline V and J ends were trimmed by 6 bases and 4 bases, with 8 bases remaining between them. Here the CDR3 reads CASSLGPDTQYF. CDR3 DNA: TGTGCCAGCAGCTTAGGGCCAGATACGCAGTATTTT. Combining the CDR3 with reference TRBV28 and TRBJ2-3 gives the whole variable domain DVKVTQSSRYLVKRTGEKVFLECVQDMDHENMFWYRQDPGLGLRLIYFSYDVKMKEKGDIPEGYSVSREKKERFSLILESASTNQTSMYLCASSLGPDTQYFGPGTRLTVL.

This clonotype has a count of ten or more. The rearrangement uses TRBV7-2 and TRBJ2-5; TRBD2 matches 15 bases. Germline V gives CDR1 SGHTA, CDR2 FQGNSA. V shed 8 bases and J 2 bases; nucleotides not matched to a gene: 12. This CDR3 contains 18 residues. CDR3 DNA: TGTGCCAGCTCCACGGCCGGGACTAGCGGGGGGTGGCAAGAGACCCAGTACTTC. Protein: CASSTAGTSGGWQETQYF.

In this sample, this clonotype turned up once. V usage is TRBV11-2 and J usage is TRBJ2-6; the D gene is possibly TRBD2 (6 bases). Trimming stripped 0 bases from V and 2 bases from J, with 8 bases between. This CDR3 spans 16 amino acids. Germline V gene data show CDR1 as SGHAT and CDR2 as FQNNGV. CDR3 DNA: TGTGCCAGCAGCTTAGACGGGGGAACTGGGGCCAACGTCCTGACTTTC. It codes for CASSLDGGTGANVLTF.

This clonotype was seen many times. This chain uses TRBV28 with TRBJ1-1, with D unclear. The CDR3 is 15 amino acids. The V and J ends lost 5 bases and 5 bases respectively, with 18 bases between them. CDR1 and CDR2 (germline): MDHEN, SYDVKM. Written as DNA, the CDR3 is TGTGCCAGCAGTACTCTCGGTGCGGTACCGACTGAAGCTTTCTTT. Amino acid sequence: CASSTLGAVPTEAFF.

This clonotype was picked up many times. The rearrangement joins TRBV28 to TRBJ2-7, with TRBD1 matching over 9 bases. V lost 6 bases, J lost 4 bases, and 4 bases stayed unmatched. In germline, CDR1 is MDHEN, CDR2 SYDVKM. The length of the CDR3 is 13 residues. CDR3 region: CASRGTGRYEQYF. The CDR3 coding sequence is TGTGCCAGCAGGGGGACAGGGCGGTACGAGCAGTACTTC.

The chain employs TRBV12-3 or TRBV12-4 and TRBJ1-3; maybe TRBD1 (5 bases). The CDR3 has 13 amino acids. Trimming removed 4 bases from V and 6 bases from J, with 10 bases in between. Written as DNA, the CDR3 is TGTGCCAGCAGTTCCTGGGGGTTAAACACCATATATTTT. It translates to CASSSWGLNTIYF.

The V gene is TRBV20-1, the J gene TRBJ2-2; D ambiguous. This CDR3 contains 13 residues. The germline V gene has CDR1 DFQATT and CDR2 SNEGSKA (reference sequence). With 2 bases removed from V and 1 base from J, the gap between germline ends came to 5 bases. The CDR3 region is CSARYRNTGELFF. In nucleotides, the CDR3 is TGCAGTGCTAGATACAGGAACACCGGGGAGCTGTTTTTT.

This clonotype was recorded at least ten times. CDR3 residues: CASSDIAEADTQYF. DNA for the CDR3: TGTGCCAGCAGTGATATAGCGGAGGCAGATACGCAGTATTTT. The chain combines TRBV6-1 with TRBJ2-3; maybe TRBD2 (6 bases). With 3 bases removed from V and 4 bases from J, the gap between germline ends came to 11 bases. The CDR3 is 14 residues long. The germline V gene encodes CDR1 MNHNS and CDR2 SASEGT.

This clonotype was recorded a few times. The chain links TRBV2 to TRBJ1-5; D is unresolved. The V and J ends lost 6 bases and 2 bases respectively, with 14 bases between them. CDR1 and CDR2 from the germline V gene are SNHLY and FYNNEI. The CDR3 sequence is 15 residues long. The CDR3 is CASREEVNGNQPQHF. CDR3 in DNA: TGTGCCAGCAGGGAGGAGGTGAACGGCAATCAGCCCCAGCATTTT.

This clonotype was seen repeatedly, ten times or more. This CDR3 reads CASSQAGQGADEQYF. The CDR3 coding sequence is TGTGCCAGCAGTCAAGCGGGACAGGGGGCCGACGAGCAGTACTTC. V is TRBV28 and J is TRBJ2-7; 12 nucleotides agree with TRBD1. The ends lost 5 bases at V and 5 bases at J; junction bases unmatched: 7. Looked up from germline, CDR1 is MDHEN and CDR2 is SYDVKM. The CDR3 contains 15 residues.

This clonotype was seen ten or more times. The chain combines TRBV2 with TRBJ2-2, with D maybe TRBD1 (6 bases). CDR3 length: 14 amino acids. Germline CDR1 SNHLY, CDR2 FYNNEI. The V gene lost 6 bases and the J gene lost 2 bases, with 10 bases spanning the gap. The DNA for the CDR3 is TGTGCCAGCAGACAGGGTCCAAACACCGGGGAGCTGTTTTTT. Protein: CASRQGPNTGELFF.

This clonotype was seen repeatedly, ten times or more. The CDR3 loop reads CASSPWDRGTKGYTF. The DNA for the CDR3 is TGTGCCAGCAGTCCCTGGGACAGGGGAACAAAAGGCTACACCTTC. The genes are TRBV28 and TRBJ1-2; 10 bases are a match to TRBD1. V lost 5 bases and J lost 8; bases outside the gene matches: 11. The CDR3 consists of 15 residues. From germline, CDR1 is MDHEN and CDR2 SYDVKM.

This clonotype was seen many times. The chain carries TRBV28 and TRBJ2-1; TRBD2 matches at 7 bases. V was pared by 5 bases and J by 6 bases, with 4 bases of the junction left unmatched. CDR1 MDHEN and CDR2 SYDVKM come from the germline V gene. The length of the CDR3 is 13 residues. CDR3 sequence (DNA): TGTGCCAGCAGTCCGGGACTACCCAATGAGCAGTTCTTC. This codes for CASSPGLPNEQFF.

This clonotype was counted only a few times. The chain joins TRBV6-4 to TRBJ1-1, with a tentative D call TRBD1 (6 bases). This CDR3 comprises 14 residues. The V end lost 6 bases, the J end lost 8 bases, and 19 bases lay between the germline ends. CDR1 is MRHNA, CDR2 SNTAGT, per germline. The CDR3 DNA reads TGTGCCAGCAGCCCGAACAGGGAACTCTCCGAAGCTTTCTTT. This encodes CASSPNRELSEAFF.